A selection of T cell receptor beta chains follows, all from one sample in a study of identical twins. TCRdb processed the 5' RACE reads anew with MiXCR; each CDR3 protein has one entry. The sample has 420,000 or so distinct CDR3 sequences; under 20% are singletons. The source material was naive T cells sorted from blood. The receptors were sampled from a man aged 45 to 65 in good health. Both conserved end residues are part of each CDR3. The D gene is left open where the match is weak. Clone size is not always given. Where it is, it says once, few, many or a class for expanded clones.

J: TRBJ2-1
D: TRBD1
size: many
V: TRBV7-3
DNA: TGTGCCAGCAGCCCCAGACAGGGGGCTGAGGGTGAGCAGTTCTTC
CDR3: CASSPRQGAEGEQFF

J: TRBJ2-2
D: .
size: .
V: TRBV28
DNA: TGTGCCACAAGACAAGGGGGGACGTACACCGGGGAGCTGTTTTTT
CDR3: CATRQGGTYTGELFF

J: TRBJ2-7
D: TRBD1
size: few
V: TRBV27
DNA: TGTGCCAGCAGTATAATTTCAACGGGACAGACCGGGAACGAGCAGTACTTC
CDR3: CASSIISTGQTGNEQYF

J: TRBJ2-3
D: .
size: .
V: TRBV20-1
DNA: TGCAGTGCTAGAGATGGATCGGTTGTCACAGATACGCAGTATTTT
CDR3: CSARDGSVVTDTQYF

J: TRBJ2-7
D: .
size: many
V: TRBV5-1
DNA: TGCGCCAGCAGCTCCGACGGGGCCTCCTACGAGCAGTACTTC
CDR3: CASSSDGASYEQYF

J: TRBJ2-7
D: .
size: few
V: TRBV7-9
DNA: TGTGCCAGCAGCTCGCCACTTATTTGGGAGCAGTACTTC
CDR3: CASSSPLIWEQYF

J: TRBJ2-5
D: .
size: .
V: TRBV16
DNA: TGTGCCAGCAGCCAATTAGGAGCGGGCAACCAAGAGACCCAGTACTTC
CDR3: CASSQLGAGNQETQYF

J: TRBJ2-3
D: TRBD2
size: few
V: TRBV5-1
DNA: TGCGCCAGCAGCTCCGGGACTAGCTTATCAGATACGCAGTATTTT
CDR3: CASSSGTSLSDTQYF

J: TRBJ1-2
D: TRBD1
size: few
V: TRBV7-9
DNA: TGTGCCAGCAGCTTAATAAAGACAGGGGGCAACTATGGCTACACCTTC
CDR3: CASSLIKTGGNYGYTF

J: TRBJ2-1
D: .
size: many
V: TRBV29-1
DNA: TGCAGCGTTGAACCTCGACGGGGCTACAATGAGCAGTTCTTC
CDR3: CSVEPRRGYNEQFF

J: TRBJ2-5
D: .
size: .
V: TRBV6-5
DNA: TGTGCCAGCAGTTATAACGAAGAAGAGACCCAGTACTTC
CDR3: CASSYNEEETQYF

J: TRBJ2-7
D: TRBD1
size: .
V: TRBV6-1
DNA: TGTGCCAGCAGTCCAGGACAGGGTAATTTTTACGAGCAGTACTTC
CDR3: CASSPGQGNFYEQYF

J: TRBJ2-2
D: .
size: .
V: TRBV29-1
DNA: TGCAGCGTTAGAGGAACACAGAACACCGGGGAGCTGTTTTTT
CDR3: CSVRGTQNTGELFF

J: TRBJ1-2
D: TRBD1
size: .
V: TRBV5-1
DNA: TGCGCCAGCAGCTTCGGACAGGGCAGCTACACCTTC
CDR3: CASSFGQGSYTF

J: TRBJ1-5
D: TRBD1
size: .
V: TRBV7-2
DNA: TGTGCCAGCAGCTTATCAGGGGGAGGCGATCAGCCCCAGCATTTT
CDR3: CASSLSGGGDQPQHF

J: TRBJ1-2
D: .
size: many
V: TRBV12-3/TRBV12-4
DNA: TGTGCCAGCATCCTAGACTTGAGGGCTTACTATGGCTACACCTTC
CDR3: CASILDLRAYYGYTF

J: TRBJ2-5
D: .
size: .
V: TRBV6-2/TRBV6-3
DNA: TGTGCCAGCAGCTGGGGTCTCTTGGAGACCCAGTACTTC
CDR3: CASSWGLLETQYF

J: TRBJ2-3
D: TRBD2
size: many
V: TRBV29-1
DNA: TGCAGCGCAGTGGGGCGGGGGGATACGCAGTATTTT
CDR3: CSAVGRGDTQYF